These T cell receptor beta chains were read from a single sample in a study of early T cells in non-severe SARS-CoV-2 infection. TCRdb fed the 5' RACE reads into MiXCR, producing one record per CDR3 protein. The data show 70,000 or so distinct CDR3 sequences, approximately 11% seen once. Sample: whole blood. Receptors were obtained from an adult who was a healthcare worker with PCR-confirmed SARS-CoV-2 infection or an uninfected control (not recorded which). The CDR3 runs from the conserved cysteine through the conserved F or W. A D gene is named only where the DNA matches it firmly. Only part of the rows carry a size: once, few, many, or a class if the clone is expanded.

cdr3_length,j_call,v_call,clone_size,d_call,cdr3_nt,cdr3_aa
10,TRBJ2-2,TRBV7-9,many,-,TGTGCCAACGACACCGGGGAGCTGTTTTTT,CANDTGELFF
16,TRBJ2-7,TRBV7-2,once,TRBD2,TGTGCCAGCAGCTTAGTTGGCGGGAGGGCCCAAAACGAGCAGTACTTC,CASSLVGGRAQNEQYF
12,TRBJ1-5,TRBV30,-,-,TGTGCCTGGAAGTTGGGAAATCAGCCCCAGCATTTT,CAWKLGNQPQHF
15,TRBJ1-6,TRBV7-9,-,TRBD1,TGTGCCAGCAGCTCCACCGGGACAGGGAATTCACCCCTCCACTTT,CASSSTGTGNSPLHF
13,TRBJ2-7,TRBV10-3,-,-,TGTGCCACCACCGACGGGGGTTCCTACGAGCAGTACTTC,CATTDGGSYEQYF
11,TRBJ2-5,TRBV20-1,few,-,TGCAGTGCTCAAACTGGGGAGACCCAGTACTTC,CSAQTGETQYF
15,TRBJ2-1,TRBV20-1,many,TRBD1,TGCAGTGCAGGACAGGCTCCGCACTCCTACAATGAGCAGTTCTTC,CSAGQAPHSYNEQFF
14,TRBJ2-5,TRBV25-1,few,-,TGTGCCAGCAGTGAATGGGGAGTAGGGGAGACCCAGTACTTC,CASSEWGVGETQYF
15,TRBJ1-4,TRBV5-1,-,TRBD1,TGCGCCAGCAGCATTGACAGGGGTCTCGGTGAAAAACTGTTTTTT,CASSIDRGLGEKLFF
16,TRBJ2-1,TRBV6-5,few,-,TGTGCCAGCAGTTACTCGACGGCAGGGGTTGTGGATGAGCAGTTCTTC,CASSYSTAGVVDEQFF
14,TRBJ1-6,TRBV7-2,few,-,TGTGCCAGCAGCTTCGTAGGGGGTAATTCACCCCTCCACTTT,CASSFVGGNSPLHF
13,TRBJ1-2,TRBV7-9,few,-,TGTGCCAGCAGCTCCCAGGGGTTCGATGGCTACACCTTC,CASSSQGFDGYTF
16,TRBJ2-2,TRBV5-1,few,TRBD2,TGCGCCAGCAGCCCCCGGGGTAGCGGGACCACCGGGGAGCTGTTTTTT,CASSPRGSGTTGELFF
14,TRBJ2-2,TRBV5-1,many,TRBD2,TGCGCCAGCAGCCCGGGACTAACCACCGGGGAGCTGTTTTTT,CASSPGLTTGELFF
13,TRBJ2-7,TRBV12-3/TRBV12-4,many,TRBD1,TGTGCCAGCAGTATCGGACAGGGACACGAGCAGTACTTC,CASSIGQGHEQYF
15,TRBJ2-2,TRBV2,-,-,TGTGCCAGCACTACGCGCCAAGGAAACACCGGGGAGCTGTTTTTT,CASTTRQGNTGELFF
12,TRBJ2-5,TRBV30,many,TRBD1,TGTGCCTGGAAGGGGGCGCGAGAGACCCAGTACTTC,CAWKGARETQYF
12,TRBJ2-7,TRBV20-1,many,-,TGCAGTGCTAATAATGGACCGATAGAGCAGTACTTC,CSANNGPIEQYF
14,TRBJ2-7,TRBV9,-,-,TGTGCCAGCAGCGTAGCGGGGGACCTCGGCGAGCAGTACTTC,CASSVAGDLGEQYF
14,TRBJ2-3,TRBV5-1,many,-,TGCGCCAGCAGCTTGGACAGTTCGCCAGATACGCAGTATTTT,CASSLDSSPDTQYF
17,TRBJ1-1,TRBV12-3/TRBV12-4,few,-,TGTGCCAGCTCCCATCGGGCAGCCCCACCAGGGAACACTGAAGCTTTCTTT,CASSHRAAPPGNTEAFF
14,TRBJ2-3,TRBV30,many,TRBD2,TGTGCCTGGACCCCTAGCGGAAGCACAGATACGCAGTATTTT,CAWTPSGSTDTQYF
14,TRBJ1-5,TRBV19,few,-,TGTGCCAGTAGTATCCGTCAGGGGAATCAGCCCCAGCATTTT,CASSIRQGNQPQHF
15,TRBJ2-7,TRBV7-2,many,-,TGTGCCAGCAGCTTTGGGGGGTTCTCCTACTACGAGCAGTACTTC,CASSFGGFSYYEQYF
16,TRBJ1-6,TRBV5-6,few,-,TGTGCCAGCAGCTCAAAGGGGAGCTCCTATAATTCACCCCTCCACTTT,CASSSKGSSYNSPLHF
15,TRBJ2-1,TRBV11-3,many,TRBD2,TGTGCCAGCAGCCCCGGTTTAGCGGGAGGCACTGAGCAGTTCTTC,CASSPGLAGGTEQFF
17,TRBJ2-7,TRBV12-3/TRBV12-4,many,TRBD2,TGTGCCAGCAGTTTAGGGCTAGCGGGCAGGAGCTCCTACGAGCAGTACTTC,CASSLGLAGRSSYEQYF
14,TRBJ1-1,TRBV11-2,many,-,TGTGCCAGCAGCAAGACGACAGGGAACACTGAAGCTTTCTTT,CASSKTTGNTEAFF
14,TRBJ2-1,TRBV28,many,-,TGTGCCAGCAGTTCCGTGGAGTACGGAATGAAGCAGTTCTTC,CASSSVEYGMKQFF
14,TRBJ1-1,TRBV5-1,many,-,TGCGCCAGCAGCTTGGGACGGGTCAACACTGAAGCTTTCTTT,CASSLGRVNTEAFF
13,TRBJ2-1,TRBV27,few,-,TGTGCCAGCAGTAATAGCGGCAACAATGAGCAGTTCTTC,CASSNSGNNEQFF
14,TRBJ2-1,TRBV12-3/TRBV12-4,-,-,TGTGCCAGCAGTTTAACCGGGTCCCGGGATGAGCAGTTCTTC,CASSLTGSRDEQFF
16,TRBJ2-7,TRBV3-1,-,-,TGTGCCAGCAGCCTATCTATACCGGCGGAAGCCTACGAGCAGTACTTC,CASSLSIPAEAYEQYF
12,TRBJ2-1,TRBV10-3,many,-,TGTGCCATCTCTATCGGCCCCAATGAGCAGTTCTTC,CAISIGPNEQFF
15,TRBJ2-1,TRBV7-6,many,-,TGTGCCAGCAGCCAGGACGAGGGGGCCTACAATGAGCAGTTCTTC,CASSQDEGAYNEQFF
12,TRBJ1-2,TRBV6-7,-,-,TGTGCCAGCAGTTACAGTCGCTATGGCTACACCTTC,CASSYSRYGYTF
12,TRBJ2-2,TRBV5-1,-,-,TGCGCCAGCAGCTTGAAGGCCGGGGAGCTGTTTTTT,CASSLKAGELFF
19,TRBJ2-4,TRBV4-2,-,TRBD2,TGTGCCAGCAGCCAAGATGGGATAGCGGGAGGGCGAGACAAAAACATTCAGTACTTC,CASSQDGIAGGRDKNIQYF
13,TRBJ1-1,TRBV5-1,few,-,TGCGCCAGCAGCTGGGGGGCCACCACTGAAGCTTTCTTT,CASSWGATTEAFF
14,TRBJ2-7,TRBV7-2,few,-,TGTGCCAGCAGCTTAGATACTAGCCGGTACGAGCAGTACTTC,CASSLDTSRYEQYF
15,TRBJ2-3,TRBV14,-,TRBD2,TGTGCCAGCAGGCCCGGACTAGCGGGGCGTGATACGCAGTATTTT,CASRPGLAGRDTQYF
13,TRBJ1-1,TRBV5-1,-,-,TGCGCCAGCAGCTTGCCAGCAGGCACTGAAGCTTTCTTT,CASSLPAGTEAFF
14,TRBJ2-7,TRBV20-1,few,TRBD1,TGCAGTGCTACATCGCGGGACAGGGGAAGCGAGCAGTACTTC,CSATSRDRGSEQYF
15,TRBJ2-7,TRBV28,many,-,TGTGCCAGCAGTCCCCACGCAGGGTCACGGAACGAGCAGTACTTC,CASSPHAGSRNEQYF
15,TRBJ2-3,TRBV10-1,-,-,TGCGCCAGTTCCCCGTCTCCCGCGTCGACAGATACGCAGTATTTT,CASSPSPASTDTQYF
13,TRBJ1-5,TRBV20-1,-,-,TGCAGTGCTAGGGCAGATCGCAATCAGCCCCAGCATTTT,CSARADRNQPQHF
12,TRBJ2-7,TRBV29-1,-,-,TGCAGCGGGGGGTCAAATTCCTACGAGCAGTACTTC,CSGGSNSYEQYF
12,TRBJ2-2,TRBV11-2,many,-,TGTGCCAGCGGAACAAATGATTGGGAGCTGTTTTTT,CASGTNDWELFF
14,TRBJ1-1,TRBV6-2/TRBV6-3,many,-,TGTGCCAGCAGTTTCGGGCAGGGGAACACTGAAGCTTTCTTT,CASSFGQGNTEAFF
15,TRBJ1-1,TRBV6-5,-,-,TGTGCCAGCAGTTTACTCTCGGAACCGGGCACTGAAGCTTTCTTT,CASSLLSEPGTEAFF